The present TCR beta chain was sequenced within a study of blood T cell repertoires in COVID-19. About the research overall: Specimens from acute and convalescent COVID-19 originated in the United States, Italy and Spain. From T cells, B-cell-depleted T cells, or PBMCs came the material, which was cDNA or gDNA.

The CDR3 runs to 18 residues. The junction had 3 bases not matched to a gene; V was cut back by 0 bases and J by 0 bases. Germline V gives CDR1 SGDLS, CDR2 YYNGEE. Data came from immunoSEQ multiplex PCR; TCRdb stores just in-frame clones and leaves some out. The sample contains under 350,000 clones, 75% to 90% of which appear only once. The sequence derives from a man between 50 and 59 years old with acute or convalescent COVID-19. The specimen sequenced was peripheral blood. V usage is TRBV9 and J usage is TRBJ2-1; 13 bases are a match to TRBD2. CDR3: CASSVGLAGGFSYNEQFF. CDR3 DNA: TGTGCCAGCAGCGTAGGACTAGCGGGGGGTTTCTCCTACAATGAGCAGTTCTTC.